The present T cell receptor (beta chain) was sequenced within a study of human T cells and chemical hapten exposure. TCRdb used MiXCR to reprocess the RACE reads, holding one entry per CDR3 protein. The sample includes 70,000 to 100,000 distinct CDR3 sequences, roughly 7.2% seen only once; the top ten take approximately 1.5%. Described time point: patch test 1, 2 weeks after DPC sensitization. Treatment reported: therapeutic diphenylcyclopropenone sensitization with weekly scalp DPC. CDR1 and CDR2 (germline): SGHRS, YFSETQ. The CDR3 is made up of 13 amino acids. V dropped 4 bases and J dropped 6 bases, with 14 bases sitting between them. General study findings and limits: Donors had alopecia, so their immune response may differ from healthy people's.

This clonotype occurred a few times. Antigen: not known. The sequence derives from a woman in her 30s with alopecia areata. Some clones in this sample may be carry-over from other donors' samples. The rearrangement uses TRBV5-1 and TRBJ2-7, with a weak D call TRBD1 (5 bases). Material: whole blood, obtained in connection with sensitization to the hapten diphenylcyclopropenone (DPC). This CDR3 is CASSPTRQSEQYF. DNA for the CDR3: TGCGCCAGCAGCCCGACCCGACAGAGCGAGCAGTACTTC. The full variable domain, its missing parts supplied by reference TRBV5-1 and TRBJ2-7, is KAGVTQTPRYLIKTRGQQVTLSCSPISGHRSVSWYQQTPGQGLQFLFEYFSETQRNKGNFPGRFSGRQFSNSRSEMNVSTLELGDSALYLCASSPTRQSEQYFGPGTRLTVT.